This entry concerns a single T cell receptor (beta chain). The data stem from a study of blood T cell repertoires in COVID-19. Overall study: The origin of the acute and convalescent COVID-19 samples was the United States, Italy and Spain.

The table came from immunoSEQ multiplex PCR; TCRdb's copy has only in-frame clones and leaves some out. The table has fewer than 250,000 clones, approximately 84% seen once. This clonotype originated in a man in his sixties who had recovered from COVID-19. The sample taken for sequencing was PBMCs or T cells enriched from blood (not recorded which).

CDR3 in DNA: TGTGCCAGCAGTGAAACAGGAACAGGGGTGGGTGAAGCTTTCTTT. It encodes CASSETGTGVGEAFF. V gene TRBV6-1 combines with J gene TRBJ1-1, with 7 bases that match TRBD1. The germline V gene has CDR1 MNHNS and CDR2 SASEGT. The CDR3 totals 15 residues. The V segment lost 2 bases and the J segment 7 bases; nucleotides outside the gene matches: 10.